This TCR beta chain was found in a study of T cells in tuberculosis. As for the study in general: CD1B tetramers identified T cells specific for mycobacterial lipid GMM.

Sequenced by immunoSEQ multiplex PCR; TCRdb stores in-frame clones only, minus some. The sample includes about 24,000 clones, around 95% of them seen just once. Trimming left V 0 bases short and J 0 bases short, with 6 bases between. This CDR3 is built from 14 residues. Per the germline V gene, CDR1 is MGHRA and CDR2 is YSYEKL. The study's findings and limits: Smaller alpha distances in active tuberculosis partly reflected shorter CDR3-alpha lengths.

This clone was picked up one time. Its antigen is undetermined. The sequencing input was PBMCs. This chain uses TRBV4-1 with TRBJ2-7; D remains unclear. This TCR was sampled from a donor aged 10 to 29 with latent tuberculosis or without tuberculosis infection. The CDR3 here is CASSQDHSSYEQYV. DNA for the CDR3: TGCGCCAGCAGCCAAGATCACAGCTCCTACGAGCAGTACGTC.